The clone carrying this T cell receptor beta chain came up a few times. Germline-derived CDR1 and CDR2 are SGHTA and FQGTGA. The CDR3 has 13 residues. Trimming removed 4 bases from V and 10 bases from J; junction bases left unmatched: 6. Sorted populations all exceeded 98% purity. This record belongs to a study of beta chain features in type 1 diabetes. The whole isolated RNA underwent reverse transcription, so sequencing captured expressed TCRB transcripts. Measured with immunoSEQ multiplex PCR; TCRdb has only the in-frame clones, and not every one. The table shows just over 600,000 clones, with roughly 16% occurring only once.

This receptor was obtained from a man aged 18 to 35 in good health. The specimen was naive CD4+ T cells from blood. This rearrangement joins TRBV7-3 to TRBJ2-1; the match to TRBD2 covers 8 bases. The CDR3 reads CASSSGLAQEQFF. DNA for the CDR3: TGTGCCAGCAGCTCCGGACTAGCACAGGAGCAGTTCTTC.